This is a list of T cell receptor beta chains from one sample in a study of T cells in tuberculosis. Only in-frame clones appear in the TCRdb table, and some are missing; sequencing was by immunoSEQ multiplex PCR. The top ten clones hold around an eighth of a sample with 35,000 to 40,000 clones, about 94% of them seen once. Sample: PBMCs. These receptors were obtained from a donor aged 10-30 years with latent tuberculosis or without tuberculosis infection. Some clones in this sample may be carry-over from other donors' samples. CDR3s include the opening cysteine and the closing phenylalanine or tryptophan. A D gene is named only where the DNA matches it firmly. Clone size, where shown, is once, few, many, or a class for clones that have expanded.

j_gene: TRBJ2-3; v_gene: TRBV27; d_gene: TRBD2; abundance: -; CDR3aa: CASSLSGGGITDTQYF; CDR3nt: TGTGCCAGCAGTTTATCAGGCGGGGGGATAACAGATACGCAGTATTTT
j_gene: TRBJ1-2; v_gene: TRBV4-1; d_gene: -; abundance: -; CDR3aa: CASSQVGGNGRYTF; CDR3nt: TGCGCCAGCAGCCAAGTAGGGGGAAATGGTCGCTACACCTTC
j_gene: TRBJ2-4; v_gene: TRBV11-2; d_gene: TRBD1; abundance: -; CDR3aa: CASSLGQQGHIQYF; CDR3nt: TGTGCCAGCAGCCTGGGACAGCAGGGTCACATTCAGTACTTC
j_gene: TRBJ2-3; v_gene: TRBV19; d_gene: -; abundance: -; CDR3aa: CASSGLTGLDTQYF; CDR3nt: TGTGCCAGTAGTGGCCTGACGGGGTTAGATACGCAGTATTTT
j_gene: TRBJ1-6; v_gene: TRBV19; d_gene: -; abundance: -; CDR3aa: CASRQHVNNSPLHF; CDR3nt: TGTGCCAGTAGACAACACGTTAATAATTCACCCCTCCACTTT
j_gene: TRBJ1-4; v_gene: TRBV4-2; d_gene: -; abundance: -; CDR3aa: CASSQDREGEKLFF; CDR3nt: TGTGCCAGCAGCCAAGACAGGGAGGGTGAAAAACTGTTTTTT
j_gene: TRBJ1-2; v_gene: TRBV5-6; d_gene: TRBD1; abundance: -; CDR3aa: CASSPGQGRGIYGYTF; CDR3nt: TGTGCCAGCAGCCCGGGACAGGGTCGAGGTATCTATGGCTACACCTTC
j_gene: TRBJ1-6; v_gene: TRBV25-1; d_gene: TRBD1; abundance: once; CDR3aa: CASRDRVNSPLHF; CDR3nt: TGTGCCAGCCGGGACAGGGTAAACTCACCCCTCCACTTT
j_gene: TRBJ1-1; v_gene: TRBV19; d_gene: -; abundance: -; CDR3aa: CATRVGGGYTEAFF; CDR3nt: TGTGCCACCCGGGTCGGGGGGGGATACACTGAAGCTTTCTTT
j_gene: TRBJ1-6; v_gene: TRBV7-9; d_gene: -; abundance: -; CDR3aa: CASSPPAGTGTGSPLHF; CDR3nt: TGTGCCAGCAGCCCGCCGGCCGGGACGGGGACTGGCTCACCCCTCCACTTT
j_gene: TRBJ2-3; v_gene: TRBV4-1; d_gene: -; abundance: -; CDR3aa: CASSQQGPTDTQYF; CDR3nt: TGCGCCAGCAGCCAACAGGGGCCCACAGATACGCAGTATTTT
j_gene: TRBJ2-5; v_gene: TRBV15; d_gene: TRBD1; abundance: -; CDR3aa: CATSRLDRKETQYF; CDR3nt: TGTGCCACCAGCAGATTGGACAGGAAAGAGACCCAGTACTTC
j_gene: TRBJ2-2; v_gene: TRBV27; d_gene: TRBD1; abundance: once; CDR3aa: CASSLFPGGFGTGELFF; CDR3nt: TGTGCCAGCAGTTTATTTCCAGGGGGCTTTGGCACCGGGGAGCTGTTTTTT
j_gene: TRBJ2-2; v_gene: TRBV4-3; d_gene: -; abundance: once; CDR3aa: CASSQARAGFVPGELFF; CDR3nt: TGCGCCAGCAGCCAAGCCAGGGCCGGGTTCGTGCCCGGGGAGCTGTTTTTT
j_gene: TRBJ2-7; v_gene: TRBV27; d_gene: TRBD1; abundance: once; CDR3aa: CASSQTGGTVISYEQYF; CDR3nt: TGTGCCAGCAGTCAGACAGGGGGGACCGTTATTTCCTACGAGCAGTACTTC
j_gene: TRBJ1-1; v_gene: TRBV30; d_gene: -; abundance: -; CDR3aa: CAWSVAVRGSTEAFF; CDR3nt: TGTGCCTGGAGTGTAGCGGTTCGGGGAAGCACTGAAGCTTTCTTT
j_gene: TRBJ2-1; v_gene: TRBV7-8; d_gene: -; abundance: -; CDR3aa: CASSLTWTVLSYNEQFF; CDR3nt: TGTGCCAGCAGCTTAACATGGACAGTCTTAAGCTACAATGAGCAGTTCTTC